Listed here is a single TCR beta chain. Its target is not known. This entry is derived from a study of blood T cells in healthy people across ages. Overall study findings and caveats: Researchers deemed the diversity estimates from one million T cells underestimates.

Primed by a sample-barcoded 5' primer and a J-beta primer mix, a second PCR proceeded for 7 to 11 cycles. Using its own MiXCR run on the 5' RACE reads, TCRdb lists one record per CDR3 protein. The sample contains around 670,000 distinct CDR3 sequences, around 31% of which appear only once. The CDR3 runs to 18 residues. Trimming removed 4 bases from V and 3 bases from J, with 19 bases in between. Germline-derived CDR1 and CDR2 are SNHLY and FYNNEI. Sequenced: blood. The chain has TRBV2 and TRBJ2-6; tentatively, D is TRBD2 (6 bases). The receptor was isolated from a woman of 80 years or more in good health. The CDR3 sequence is CASSVEGAGSFGANVLTF. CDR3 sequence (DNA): TGTGCCAGCAGTGTGGAGGGCGCGGGAAGCTTTGGGGCCAACGTCCTGACTTTC.